This entry lists 25 T cell receptor beta chains sequenced from one sample in a study of prognosis after radiotherapy for stage I lung cancer. Multiplex PCR, run in two rounds, amplified TCR beta CDR3 from genomic DNA. During first-round PCR, primers specific to each TRBV and TRBJ gene were used. TCRdb called the multiplex PCR reads again in MiXCR, with one record for every CDR3 protein. The sample consists of roughly 30,000 distinct CDR3 sequences, approximately 46% of them appearing once. The sequencing here drew on PBMCs, taken before or after stereotactic body radiation therapy (not recorded which). These receptors originate from a donor over 45 with non-small cell lung cancer.

The rearrangement links TRBV7-9 to TRBJ2-3; no clear D gene. The CDR3 loop spans 14 amino acids. V lost 1 base, J lost 2 bases, and 7 bases lay in between. Germline V gene data show CDR1 as SEHNR and CDR2 as FQNEAQ (reference sequence). CDR3 DNA sequence: TGTGCCAGCAGCTTAGTCGTCATCACAGATACGCAGTATTTT. Its protein is CASSLVVITDTQYF. Filled out from reference TRBV7-9 and TRBJ2-3, the complete variable domain reads DTGVSQNPRHKITKRGQNVTFRCDPISEHNRLYWYRQTLGQGPEFLTYFQNEAQLEKSRLLSDRFSAERPKGSFSTLEIQRTEQGDSAMYLCASSLVVITDTQYFGPGTRLTVL.

This chain uses TRBV5-1 with TRBJ2-7; D is possibly TRBD2 (5 bases). Germline V gene sequence: CDR1 SGHRS, CDR2 YFSETQ. CDR3 size: 15 residues. Deletions cut 3 bases from V and 6 bases from J, with 19 bases between. Here the CDR3 reads CASSSTTWVRGEQYF. CDR3 nucleotide sequence: TGCGCCAGCAGCTCCACGACATGGGTTCGGGGCGAGCAGTACTTC. Filled out from reference TRBV5-1 and TRBJ2-7, the complete variable domain reads KAGVTQTPRYLIKTRGQQVTLSCSPISGHRSVSWYQQTPGQGLQFLFEYFSETQRNKGNFPGRFSGRQFSNSRSEMNVSTLELGDSALYLCASSSTTWVRGEQYFGPGTRLTVT.

In DNA, the CDR3 is TGTGCCACCAGTGATTTCCAGGGAATCCAGGGGGCAGGGGTAGATACGCAGTATTTT. Its translation: CATSDFQGIQGAGVDTQYF. The chain links TRBV24-1 to TRBJ2-3; 8 bases agree with TRBD1. The CDR3 has 19 residues. J lost 5 bases, V lost 1 base, and 16 bases had no gene match. The germline CDR1 and CDR2 sequences are KGHDR and SFDVKD.

At least ten counts were recorded for this clonotype. The rearrangement links TRBV18 to TRBJ2-1; D possibly matches TRBD1 or TRBD2 (5 bases each). Germline CDR1 reads KGHSH; CDR2 reads LQKENI. Trimming cost V 1 base and J 3 bases, with 10 bases left between them. This CDR3 spans 15 amino acids. The CDR3 DNA reads TGTGCCAGCTCACCACGAGAGGGGTACTACAATGAGCAGTTCTTC. It specifies CASSPREGYYNEQFF. The full variable domain, its missing parts supplied by reference TRBV18 and TRBJ2-1, is NAGVMQNPRHLVRRRGQEARLRCSPMKGHSHVYWYRQLPEEGLKFMVYLQKENIIDESGMPKERFSAEFPKEGPSILRIQQVVRGDSAAYFCASSPREGYYNEQFFGPGTRLTVL.

This clonotype was counted at least ten times. The chain recombines TRBV19 with TRBJ1-1, with D possibly being TRBD1 (6 bases). V was trimmed by 5 bases and J by 5 bases, leaving 15 bases between them. The CDR3 contains 14 residues. Germline V CDR1 and CDR2: LNHDA, SQIVND (reference sequence). CDR3 residues: CASSWTVIGTEAFF. The CDR3 DNA is TGTGCCAGTAGTTGGACAGTAATTGGGACTGAAGCTTTCTTT.

This clonotype was counted many times. This chain links TRBV7-2 with TRBJ1-2; D is unclear. Germline V lookup: CDR1 SGHTA, CDR2 FQGNSA. V lost 2 bases to trimming and J lost 4 bases, with 8 bases between them. The CDR3 has 13 residues. The CDR3 nucleotides are TGTGCCAGCAGCTTAATAACCAGCTATGGCTACACCTTC. Its translation: CASSLITSYGYTF.

By its share, this clonotype is medium-sized. The chain is built from TRBV12-3 or TRBV12-4 and TRBJ2-1; no definite D call. Trimming took 6 bases from V and 3 from J, leaving 12 bases between them. This CDR3 contains 14 residues. The CDR3 protein is CASSPQANYNEQFF. The DNA for the CDR3 is TGTGCCAGCAGCCCCCAAGCGAACTACAATGAGCAGTTCTTC.

At least ten counts were recorded for this clonotype. V is TRBV2 and J is TRBJ1-3; D perhaps matches TRBD1 (6 bases). V lost 8 bases to trimming and J lost 4 bases, with 18 bases between them. In germline, CDR1 is SNHLY, CDR2 FYNNEI. The CDR3 length is 15 residues. The CDR3 DNA reads TGTGCCAGCGTCAATGACAGGTCCAACGGAAACACCATATATTTT. Its protein is CASVNDRSNGNTIYF.

With regard to this clonotype: This clone may be a read error of a much larger clone one base away. This chain uses TRBV19 with TRBJ2-6; tentative D call: TRBD2 (7 bases). The V gene's germline CDR1 is LNHDA and CDR2 SQIVND (reference sequence). V gave up 10 bases and J gave up 2 bases, with 15 bases separating them. The CDR3 has 15 residues. The chain's CDR3 is CATGYGGPGANVLTF. The CDR3 DNA sequence: TGTGCCACCGGGTACGGGGGGCCTGGGGCCAACGTCCTGACTTTC.

This clonotype was detected many times. V and J are TRBV7-3 and TRBJ2-7, with D tentatively TRBD2 (6 bases). Looked up from germline, CDR1 is SGHTA and CDR2 is FQGTGA. The CDR3 extends over 15 amino acids. V lost 1 base, J lost 4 bases, and 14 bases lay in between. DNA of the CDR3: TGTGCCAGCAGCTTAAATTCGGGAGAAGAATACGAGCAGTACTTC. Amino acid sequence: CASSLNSGEEYEQYF.

The V call is TRBV6-2 or TRBV6-3, the J call TRBJ2-2; a possible D gene is TRBD1 (6 bases). Between the trimmed V and J ends, which lost 6 bases and 2 bases, there was a span of 13 bases. This CDR3 is built from 15 residues. Per germline, CDR1 MNHEY and CDR2 SVGEGT. CDR3 nucleotides: TGTGCCAGCAGATCACAGGGTTTTAACACCGGGGAGCTGTTTTTT. It translates to CASRSQGFNTGELFF.

By proportion, this clonotype is medium-sized. This chain connects TRBV27 to TRBJ2-7; tentative D call: TRBD2 (6 bases). The CDR3 consists of 13 residues. From germline, CDR1 is MNHEY and CDR2 SMNVEV (reference sequence). Trimming cost V 6 bases and J 0 bases, with 9 bases left between them. CDR3 amino acids: CASRGLPSYEQYF. The CDR3, as DNA: TGTGCCAGCAGGGGACTCCCCTCCTACGAGCAGTACTTC.

Turning to this clonotype: The junction departs from the called germline gene at one end, perhaps through a read error. The chain employs TRBV30 and TRBJ2-7; D gene ambiguous. The CDR3 sequence is 17 residues long. Germline lookup yields CDR1 GTSNPN and CDR2 SVGIG (reference sequence). CDR3 region: CAWRYADTSTVPYEQDF. CDR3 DNA sequence: TGTGCCTGGAGGTACGCAGATACCTCGACTGTACCCTACGAGCAGGACTTC.

Sample share makes this clonotype medium-sized. The rearrangement uses TRBV12-3 or TRBV12-4 and TRBJ2-1; D not resolved. The length of the CDR3 is 14 residues. Trimming left V 7 bases short and J 3 bases short, with 13 bases between. CDR3 residues: CASTAGSFYNEQFF. The CDR3 DNA sequence: TGTGCCAGCACCGCCGGGTCCTTCTACAATGAGCAGTTCTTC.

About this clonotype: A much larger clonotype is one base distant, so this may be a read error. The DNA of the CDR3 is TGCGCCAGCAGCACGGGACTAGCGGGGGGGCTTCAAGATACCCAGTACTTC. It translates to CASSTGLAGGLQDTQYF. This chain uses TRBV5-1 with TRBJ2-5, with 16 bases that match TRBD2. This CDR3 comprises 17 residues. Germline V gene lookup returns CDR1 SGHRS and CDR2 YFSETQ.

The sample holds many counts of this clonotype. This chain connects TRBV9 to TRBJ2-7, with TRBD1 matching over 9 bases. Germline-derived CDR1 and CDR2 are SGDLS and YYNGEE. Trimming cost V 3 bases and J 6 bases; bases outside gene matches: 13. The CDR3 contains 16 residues. The DNA for the CDR3 is TGTGCCAGCAGCGCCACCCCCGGGACAGGGTGGGCCGAGCAGTACTTC. This encodes CASSATPGTGWAEQYF.

This clonotype appeared many times. This chain uses TRBV28 with TRBJ2-5, with TRBD1 matching 7 bases. The length of the CDR3 is 14 residues. After removal of 7 bases from V and 5 bases from J, the junction contained 10 bases not matched to a gene. CDR1 is MDHEN, CDR2 SYDVKM, per germline. Here the CDR3 DNA reads TGTGCCAGCACCCGGTCAGGGGGACGTGAGACCCAGTACTTC. Its protein product is CASTRSGGRETQYF.

This clonotype has at least ten counts. This chain links TRBV4-1 with TRBJ2-1; TRBD2 matches 14 bases. From germline, CDR1 is MGHRA and CDR2 YSYEKL. The CDR3 runs to 18 residues. V dropped 1 base and J dropped 5; count of bases not matched to a gene: 7. This CDR3 reads CASSQVGTSGRGDNEQFF. The CDR3 DNA reads TGCGCCAGCAGCCAAGTTGGGACTAGCGGGAGAGGGGACAATGAGCAGTTCTTC.

This clonotype was detected only a few times. The germline gene is not matched at one end of the junction; a read error may be the cause. This sequence joins TRBV28 and TRBJ2-7, with 10 nucleotides matching TRBD1. The germline V gene has CDR1 MDHEN and CDR2 SYDVKM. The CDR3 spans 15 residues. In nucleotides, the CDR3 is TGTGCCAGCAAACCGTACCGGGACAGGGGAACCGAGCAACACTTC. Translating it yields CASKPYRDRGTEQHF.

Many counts were recorded for this clonotype. The V and J genes are TRBV27 and TRBJ2-3, with D tentatively TRBD2 (6 bases). Deletions cut 5 bases from V and 2 bases from J, with 17 bases between. CDR3 length: 16 residues. Germline V CDR1 and CDR2: MNHEY, SMNVEV (reference sequence). CDR3: CASSGGARGYTDTQYF. CDR3 nucleotide sequence: TGTGCCAGCAGTGGCGGGGCCCGGGGCTACACAGATACGCAGTATTTT.

This clonotype was picked up many times. The chain uses TRBV20-1 and TRBJ1-5; 8 bases are a match to TRBD1. Germline assignment: CDR1 DFQATT and CDR2 SNEGSKA (reference sequence). This CDR3 spans 14 amino acids. V lost 2 bases and J lost 3; bases outside the gene matches: 3. The CDR3 sequence: CSARQGANNQPQHF. CDR3 bases: TGCAGTGCTAGACAGGGGGCCAACAATCAGCCCCAGCATTTT.

The J gene is TRBJ1-2, the V gene TRBV20-1; a weak D match, TRBD1 (5 bases). The CDR3 loop spans 13 amino acids. V lost 5 bases, J lost 4 bases, and 14 bases lay in between. Per germline, CDR1 DFQATT and CDR2 SNEGSKA (reference sequence). CDR3: CSALQGSLYGYTF. CDR3 in DNA: TGCAGTGCTCTTCAGGGCTCCCTCTATGGCTACACCTTC.

Turning to this clonotype: One base separates it from a far larger clone, so it is likely a read error. This chain links TRBV6-4 with TRBJ2-7, with D tentatively TRBD1 (6 bases). V lost 4 bases and J lost 0, with 13 bases in between. The CDR3 is 15 residues long. Germline assignment: CDR1 MRHNA and CDR2 SNTAGT. The CDR3 coding sequence is TGTGCCAGCAGTGCAGAGCAGGGGAGCTCCTACGAGCAGTACTTC. This gives the protein CASSAEQGSSYEQYF.

V usage is TRBV6-1 and J usage is TRBJ1-6; 7 bases are a match to TRBD1. The CDR3 has 15 amino acids. Germline V CDR1 and CDR2: MNHNS, SASEGT. After removal of 6 bases from V and 10 bases from J, the junction contained 12 bases not matched to a gene. This CDR3 is CASSTAWTGSSPLHF. The CDR3 coding sequence is TGTGCCAGCAGCACCGCCTGGACAGGATCCTCACCCCTCCACTTT.

Note on this clonotype: The junction differs from germline at one of its ends, possibly a read error. The gene calls are TRBV5-1 and TRBJ2-3; D not certain. Per the germline V gene, CDR1 is SGHRS and CDR2 is YFSETQ. CDR3 size: 14 residues. Written as DNA, the CDR3 is TGCGCCAGCAGCCCCTGCGTAGACACAGATACGCATTATTTT. Translated, it gives CASSPCVDTDTHYF.